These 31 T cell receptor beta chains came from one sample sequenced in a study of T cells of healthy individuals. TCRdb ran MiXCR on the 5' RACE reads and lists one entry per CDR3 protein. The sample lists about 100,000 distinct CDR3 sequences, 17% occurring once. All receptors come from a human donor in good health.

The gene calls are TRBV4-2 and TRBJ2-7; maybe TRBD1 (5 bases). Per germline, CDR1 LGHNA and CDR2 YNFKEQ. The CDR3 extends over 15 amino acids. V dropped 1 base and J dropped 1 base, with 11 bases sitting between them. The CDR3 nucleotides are TGTGCCAGCAGCCAAGGTCTTAAGGGGTCCTACGAGCAGTACTTC. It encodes CASSQGLKGSYEQYF.

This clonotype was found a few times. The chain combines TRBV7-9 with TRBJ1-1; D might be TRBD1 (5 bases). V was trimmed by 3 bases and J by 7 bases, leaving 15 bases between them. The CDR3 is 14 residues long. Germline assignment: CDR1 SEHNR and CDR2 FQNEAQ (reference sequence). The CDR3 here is CASSFDRGANEAFF. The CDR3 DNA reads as TGTGCCAGCAGCTTTGACCGGGGCGCCAATGAAGCTTTCTTT.

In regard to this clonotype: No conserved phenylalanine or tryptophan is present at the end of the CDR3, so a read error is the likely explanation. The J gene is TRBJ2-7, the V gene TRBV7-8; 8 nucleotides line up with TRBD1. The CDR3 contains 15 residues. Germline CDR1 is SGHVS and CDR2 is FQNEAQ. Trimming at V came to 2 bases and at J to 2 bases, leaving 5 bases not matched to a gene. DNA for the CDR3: TGTGCCAGCAGCTTATGGCGGGACAGGACCTACGAGCAGTACCTC. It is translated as CASSLWRDRTYEQYL.

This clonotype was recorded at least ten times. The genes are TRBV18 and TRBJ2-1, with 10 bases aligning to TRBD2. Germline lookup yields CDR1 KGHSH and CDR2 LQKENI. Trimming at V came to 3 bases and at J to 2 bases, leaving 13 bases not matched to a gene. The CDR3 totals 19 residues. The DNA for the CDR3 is TGTGCCAGCTCACCTCTGGGGTCTAGCGGGAGAAAGACCTACAATGAGCAGTTCTTC. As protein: CASSPLGSSGRKTYNEQFF.

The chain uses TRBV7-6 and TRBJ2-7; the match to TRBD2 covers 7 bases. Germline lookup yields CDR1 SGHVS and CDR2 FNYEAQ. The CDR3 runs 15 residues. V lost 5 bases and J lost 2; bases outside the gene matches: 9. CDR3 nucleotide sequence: TGTGCCAGCAGCCCCAAGCGGGGCGTTACCTACGAGCAGTACTTC. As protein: CASSPKRGVTYEQYF.

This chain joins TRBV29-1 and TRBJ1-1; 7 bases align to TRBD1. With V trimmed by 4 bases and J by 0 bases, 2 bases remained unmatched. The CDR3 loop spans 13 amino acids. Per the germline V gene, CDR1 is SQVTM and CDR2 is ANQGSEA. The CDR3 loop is CSVVGTVNTEAFF. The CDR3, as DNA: TGCAGCGTTGTGGGGACAGTGAACACTGAAGCTTTCTTT.

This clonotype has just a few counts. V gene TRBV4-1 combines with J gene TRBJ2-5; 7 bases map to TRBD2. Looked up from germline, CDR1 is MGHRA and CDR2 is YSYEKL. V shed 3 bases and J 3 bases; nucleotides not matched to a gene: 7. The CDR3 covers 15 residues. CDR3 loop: CASSHGRGGEETQYF. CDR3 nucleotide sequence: TGCGCCAGCAGCCATGGGAGGGGAGGGGAAGAGACCCAGTACTTC.

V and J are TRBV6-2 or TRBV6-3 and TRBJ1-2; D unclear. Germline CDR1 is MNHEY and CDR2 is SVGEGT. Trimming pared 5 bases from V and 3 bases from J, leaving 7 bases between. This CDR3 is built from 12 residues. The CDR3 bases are TGTGCCAGCAGTAACAGTCACTATGGCTACACCTTC. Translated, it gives CASSNSHYGYTF.

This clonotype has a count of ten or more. CDR3 protein: CAISESGRIQETQYF. The CDR3 coding sequence is TGTGCCATCAGTGAGTCCGGGCGGATACAAGAGACCCAGTACTTC. This rearrangement joins TRBV10-3 to TRBJ2-5; D unresolved. V lost 0 bases to trimming and J lost 2 bases, with 10 bases between them. This CDR3 has 15 residues. Germline V CDR1 and CDR2: ENHRY, SYGVKD.

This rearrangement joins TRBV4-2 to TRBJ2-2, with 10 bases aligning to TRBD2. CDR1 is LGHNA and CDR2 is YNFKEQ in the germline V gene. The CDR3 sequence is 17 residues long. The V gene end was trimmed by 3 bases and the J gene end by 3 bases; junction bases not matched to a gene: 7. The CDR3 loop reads CASSQMRSGGDTGELFF. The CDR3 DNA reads TGTGCCAGCAGCCAGATGCGCAGCGGGGGGGACACCGGGGAGCTGTTTTTT.

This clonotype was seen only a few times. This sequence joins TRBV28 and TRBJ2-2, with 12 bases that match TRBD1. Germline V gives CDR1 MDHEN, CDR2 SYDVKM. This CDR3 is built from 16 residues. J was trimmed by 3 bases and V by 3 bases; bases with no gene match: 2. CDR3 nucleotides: TGTGCCAGCAGTTTGTGGGACAGGGGGCACACCGGGGAGCTGTTTTTT. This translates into CASSLWDRGHTGELFF.

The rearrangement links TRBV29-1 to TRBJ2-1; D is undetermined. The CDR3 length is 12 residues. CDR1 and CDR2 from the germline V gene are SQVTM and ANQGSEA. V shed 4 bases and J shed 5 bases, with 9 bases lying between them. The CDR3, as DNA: TGCAGCGTTGGTTCGGTGCACAATGAGCAGTTCTTC. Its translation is CSVGSVHNEQFF.

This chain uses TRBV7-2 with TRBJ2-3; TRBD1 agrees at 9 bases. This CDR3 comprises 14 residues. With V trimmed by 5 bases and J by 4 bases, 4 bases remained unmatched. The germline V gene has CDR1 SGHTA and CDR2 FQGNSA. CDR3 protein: CASSRTGVADTQYF. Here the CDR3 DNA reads TGTGCCAGCAGCCGGACAGGGGTGGCAGATACGCAGTATTTT.

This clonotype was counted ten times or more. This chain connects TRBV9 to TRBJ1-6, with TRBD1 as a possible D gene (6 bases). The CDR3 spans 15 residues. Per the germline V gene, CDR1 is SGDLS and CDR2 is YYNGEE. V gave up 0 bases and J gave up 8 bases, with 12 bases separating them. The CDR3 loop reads CASSVASAGDSPLHF. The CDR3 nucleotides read TGTGCCAGCAGCGTAGCTTCAGCAGGGGATTCACCCCTCCACTTT.

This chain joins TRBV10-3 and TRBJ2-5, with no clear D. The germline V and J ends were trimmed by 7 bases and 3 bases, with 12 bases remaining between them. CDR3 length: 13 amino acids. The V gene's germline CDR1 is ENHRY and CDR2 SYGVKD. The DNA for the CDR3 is TGTGCCATCAATGGGGATCTAAAAGAGACCCAGTACTTC. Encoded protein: CAINGDLKETQYF.

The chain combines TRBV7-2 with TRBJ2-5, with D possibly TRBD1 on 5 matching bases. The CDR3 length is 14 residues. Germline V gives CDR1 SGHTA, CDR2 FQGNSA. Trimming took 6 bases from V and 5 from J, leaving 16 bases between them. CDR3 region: CASRDQGSGETQYF. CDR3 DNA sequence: TGTGCCAGCAGGGATCAGGGATCAGGGGAGACCCAGTACTTC.

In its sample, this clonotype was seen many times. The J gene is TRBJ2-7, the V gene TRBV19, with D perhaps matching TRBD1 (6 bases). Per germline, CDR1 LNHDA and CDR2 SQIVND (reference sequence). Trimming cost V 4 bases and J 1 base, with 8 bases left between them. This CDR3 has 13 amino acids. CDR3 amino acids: CASSSGQSYEQYF. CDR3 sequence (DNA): TGTGCCAGTAGTAGCGGACAGTCCTACGAGCAGTACTTC.

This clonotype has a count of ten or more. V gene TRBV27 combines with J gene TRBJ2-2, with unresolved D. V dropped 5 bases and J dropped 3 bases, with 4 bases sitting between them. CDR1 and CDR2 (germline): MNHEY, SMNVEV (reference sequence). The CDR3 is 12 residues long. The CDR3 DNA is TGTGCCAGCAGTGGGGACACCGGGGAGCTGTTTTTT. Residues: CASSGDTGELFF.

CDR3 nucleotide sequence: TGTGCCTCGGGGACAGGGGGAACGAACACCGGGGAGCTGTTTTTT. Translated: CASGTGGTNTGELFF. V and J are TRBV24-1 and TRBJ2-2, with 11 bases identical to TRBD1. The CDR3 loop spans 15 amino acids. Per germline, CDR1 KGHDR and CDR2 SFDVKD. Unmatched junction bases numbered 5, after V lost 12 bases and J lost 0 bases.

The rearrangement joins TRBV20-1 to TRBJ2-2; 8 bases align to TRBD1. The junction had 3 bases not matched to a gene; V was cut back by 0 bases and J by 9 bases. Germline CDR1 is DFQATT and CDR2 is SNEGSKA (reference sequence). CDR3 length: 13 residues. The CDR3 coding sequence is TGCAGTGCTAGAGATGCAGGGGGCCGGGAGCTGTTTTTT. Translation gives CSARDAGGRELFF.

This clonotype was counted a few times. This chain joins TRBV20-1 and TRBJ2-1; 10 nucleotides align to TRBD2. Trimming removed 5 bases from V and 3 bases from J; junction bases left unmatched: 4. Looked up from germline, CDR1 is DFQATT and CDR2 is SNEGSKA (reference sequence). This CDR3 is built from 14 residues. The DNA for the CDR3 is TGCAGTGCTTTAGCGGGAGGCCTCTACAATGAGCAGTTCTTC. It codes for CSALAGGLYNEQFF.

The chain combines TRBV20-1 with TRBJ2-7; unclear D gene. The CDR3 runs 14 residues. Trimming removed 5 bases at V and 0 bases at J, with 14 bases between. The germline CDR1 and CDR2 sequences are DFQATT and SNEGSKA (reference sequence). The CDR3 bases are TGCAGTGCTCGTCGAACAGAGAACTCCTACGAGCAGTACTTC. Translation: CSARRTENSYEQYF.

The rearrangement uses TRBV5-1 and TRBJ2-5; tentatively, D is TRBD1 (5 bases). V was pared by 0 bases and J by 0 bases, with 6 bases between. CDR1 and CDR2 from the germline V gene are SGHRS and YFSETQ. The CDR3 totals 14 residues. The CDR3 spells CASSLGQHQETQYF. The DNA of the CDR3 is TGCGCCAGCAGCTTGGGACAGCACCAAGAGACCCAGTACTTC.

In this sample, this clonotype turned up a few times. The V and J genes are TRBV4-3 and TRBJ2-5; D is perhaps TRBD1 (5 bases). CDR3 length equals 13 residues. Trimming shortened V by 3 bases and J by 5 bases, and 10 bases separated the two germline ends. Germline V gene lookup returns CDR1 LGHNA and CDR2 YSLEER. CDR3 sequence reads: CASSHRVGETQYF. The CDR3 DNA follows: TGCGCCAGCAGCCACAGGGTTGGGGAGACCCAGTACTTC.

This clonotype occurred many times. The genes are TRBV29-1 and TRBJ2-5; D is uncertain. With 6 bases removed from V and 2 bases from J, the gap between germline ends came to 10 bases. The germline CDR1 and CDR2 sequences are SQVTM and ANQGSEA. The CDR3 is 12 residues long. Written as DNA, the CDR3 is TGCAGCGTCCTCTTGAGGCAAGAGACCCAGTACTTC. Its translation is CSVLLRQETQYF.

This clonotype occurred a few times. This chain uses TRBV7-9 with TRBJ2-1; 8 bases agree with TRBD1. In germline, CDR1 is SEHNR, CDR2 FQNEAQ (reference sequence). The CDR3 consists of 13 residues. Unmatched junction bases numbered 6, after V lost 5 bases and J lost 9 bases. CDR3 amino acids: CASSRGQGGEQFF. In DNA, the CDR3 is TGTGCCAGCAGCCGAGGACAGGGCGGTGAGCAGTTCTTC. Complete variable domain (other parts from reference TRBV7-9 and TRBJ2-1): DTGVSQNPRHKITKRGQNVTFRCDPISEHNRLYWYRQTLGQGPEFLTYFQNEAQLEKSRLLSDRFSAERPKGSFSTLEIQRTEQGDSAMYLCASSRGQGGEQFFGPGTRLTVL.

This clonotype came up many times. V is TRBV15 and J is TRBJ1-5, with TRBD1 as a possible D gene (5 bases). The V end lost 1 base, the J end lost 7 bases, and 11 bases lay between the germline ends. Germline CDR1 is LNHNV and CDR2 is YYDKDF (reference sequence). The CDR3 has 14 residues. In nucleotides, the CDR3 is TGTGCCACCAGCAGAGGCGGGGGAGGGCAGCCCCAGCATTTT. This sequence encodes CATSRGGGGQPQHF.

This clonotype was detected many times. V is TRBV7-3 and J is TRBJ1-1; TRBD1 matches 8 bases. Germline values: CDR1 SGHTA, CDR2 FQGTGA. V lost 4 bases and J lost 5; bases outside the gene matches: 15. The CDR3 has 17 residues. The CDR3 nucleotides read TGTGCCAGCAGCTCCCAACCTGCGGGGACAGGTGGGACTGAAGCTTTCTTT. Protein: CASSSQPAGTGGTEAFF. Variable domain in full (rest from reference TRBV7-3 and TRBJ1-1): GAGVSQTPSNKVTEKGKYVELRCDPISGHTALYWYRQSLGQGPEFLIYFQGTGAADDSGLPNDRFFAVRPEGSVSTLKIQRTERGDSAVYLCASSSQPAGTGGTEAFFGQGTRLTVV.

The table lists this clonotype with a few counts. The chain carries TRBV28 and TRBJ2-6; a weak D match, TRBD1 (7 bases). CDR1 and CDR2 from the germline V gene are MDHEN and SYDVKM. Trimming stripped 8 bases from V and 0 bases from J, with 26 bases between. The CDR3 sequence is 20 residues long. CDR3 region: CASDSLRKGAGRSGANVLTF. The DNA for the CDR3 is TGTGCCAGCGATTCCTTACGAAAGGGGGCGGGACGCTCTGGGGCCAACGTCCTGACTTTC.

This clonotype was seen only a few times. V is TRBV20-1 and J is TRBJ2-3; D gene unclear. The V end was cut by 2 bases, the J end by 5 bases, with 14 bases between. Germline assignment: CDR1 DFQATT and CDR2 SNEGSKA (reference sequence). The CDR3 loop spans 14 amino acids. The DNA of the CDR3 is TGCAGTGCTAGAACACCCCCGGACGGAGATACGCAGTATTTT. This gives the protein CSARTPPDGDTQYF.

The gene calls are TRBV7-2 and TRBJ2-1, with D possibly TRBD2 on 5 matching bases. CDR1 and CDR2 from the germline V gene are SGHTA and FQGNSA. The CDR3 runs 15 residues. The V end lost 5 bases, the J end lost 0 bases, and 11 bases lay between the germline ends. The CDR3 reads CASSRGSPSYNEQFF. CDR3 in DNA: TGTGCCAGCAGCCGAGGGTCCCCCTCCTACAATGAGCAGTTCTTC.